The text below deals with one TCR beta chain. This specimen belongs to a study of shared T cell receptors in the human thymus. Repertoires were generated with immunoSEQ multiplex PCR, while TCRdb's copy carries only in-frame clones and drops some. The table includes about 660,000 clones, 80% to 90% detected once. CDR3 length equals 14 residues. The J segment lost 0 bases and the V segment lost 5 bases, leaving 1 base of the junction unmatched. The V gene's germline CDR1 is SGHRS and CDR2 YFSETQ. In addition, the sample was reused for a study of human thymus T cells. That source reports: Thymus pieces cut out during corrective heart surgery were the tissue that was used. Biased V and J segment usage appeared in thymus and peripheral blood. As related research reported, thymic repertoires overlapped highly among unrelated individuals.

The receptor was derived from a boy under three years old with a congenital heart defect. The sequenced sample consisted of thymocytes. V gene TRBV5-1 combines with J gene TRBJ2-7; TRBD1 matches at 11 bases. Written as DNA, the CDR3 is TGCGCCAGCAGGGGACAGGGGGTCTCCTACGAGCAGTACTTC. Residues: CASRGQGVSYEQYF.